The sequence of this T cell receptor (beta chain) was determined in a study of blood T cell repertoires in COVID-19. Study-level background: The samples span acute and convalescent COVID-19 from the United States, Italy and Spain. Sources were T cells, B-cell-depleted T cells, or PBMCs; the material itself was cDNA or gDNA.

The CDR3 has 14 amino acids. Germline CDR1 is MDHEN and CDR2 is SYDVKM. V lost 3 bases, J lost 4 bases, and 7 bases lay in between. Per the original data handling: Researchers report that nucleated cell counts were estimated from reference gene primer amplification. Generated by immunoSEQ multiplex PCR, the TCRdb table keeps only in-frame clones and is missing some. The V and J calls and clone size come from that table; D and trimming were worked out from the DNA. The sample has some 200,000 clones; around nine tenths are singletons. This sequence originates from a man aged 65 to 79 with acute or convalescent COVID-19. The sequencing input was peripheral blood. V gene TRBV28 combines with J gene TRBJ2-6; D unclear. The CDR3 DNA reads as TGTGCCAGCAGTTTGCGTGAGGGGGCCAACGTCCTGACTTTC. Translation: CASSLREGANVLTF.